This TCR beta chain was sequenced in a study of shared clonotypes between healthy human individuals. From germline, CDR1 is SGHKS and CDR2 YYEKEE (reference sequence). The V and J ends lost 0 bases and 6 bases, in that order; junction bases with no gene match: 3. CDR3 size: 15 residues. Only in-frame clones appear in the TCRdb table, and some are missing; sequencing was by immunoSEQ multiplex PCR. Among about 1.9 million clones listed, 90% to 95% were seen once. The study's findings and limits: The authors expected sequencing depth to affect clonotype sharing among donors. Sampling used blood alone; tissue repertoires probably differ.

To note about this clone: What it binds is not known.

As defined, naive CD8 cells were CD45RO-negative and positively selected for CCR7, with terminally differentiated effector memory CD45RA+ cells excluded. V and J are TRBV5-5 and TRBJ2-1; 10 bases agree with TRBD1. The clonotype originates from a young man in good health. Some clones in this sample may be carry-over from other donors' samples. Sequencing was performed on naive CD8+ T cells from PBMCs. CDR3 sequence (DNA): TGTGCCAGCAGCTTGGGACAGGGGGCGGGCAATGAGCAGTTCTTC. Translating gives CASSLGQGAGNEQFF.